This T cell receptor beta chain was observed in a study of cytotoxic CD8 clonotypes in ibrutinib-treated CLL. Study at large: Partial response was seen in approximately 24 patients and complete response in 2; after median about 68 months, about 15 stayed remitted, roughly 12 progressed. Averaging across samples gave roughly 260,000 productive templates and fewer than 100,000 productive rearrangements.

Repertoires were generated with immunoSEQ multiplex PCR, while TCRdb's copy carries only in-frame clones and drops some. The sample consists of 300,000 to 400,000 clones, about 64% of them appearing once. Of note for this clone: As yet, its antigen is unknown.

Points from the study as a whole: Sampling times, which were not matched between the groups, differed between sustained-remission patients and progressing patients.

CDR1 MNHEY and CDR2 SVGAGI come from the germline V gene. CDR3 length equals 13 residues. Trimming left V 0 bases short and J 4 bases short, with 5 bases between. The chain recombines TRBV6-5 with TRBJ2-3; D call uncertain. This receptor was identified in a human donor with chronic lymphocytic leukemia. Sample: PBMCs, taken after 36 months of ibrutinib treatment. The CDR3 protein is CASSYSKADTQYF. The CDR3 DNA follows: TGTGCCAGCAGTTACTCAAAGGCAGATACGCAGTATTTT.